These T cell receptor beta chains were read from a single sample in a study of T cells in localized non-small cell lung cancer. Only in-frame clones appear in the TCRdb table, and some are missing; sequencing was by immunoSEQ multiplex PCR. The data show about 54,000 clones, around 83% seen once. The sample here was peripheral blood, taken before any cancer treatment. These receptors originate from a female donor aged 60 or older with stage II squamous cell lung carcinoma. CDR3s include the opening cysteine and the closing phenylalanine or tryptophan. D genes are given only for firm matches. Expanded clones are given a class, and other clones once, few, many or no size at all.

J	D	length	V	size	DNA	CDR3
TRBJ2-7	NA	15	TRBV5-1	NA	TGCGCCAGCAGCCCGATTCCGGACGGCTCCTACGAGCAGTACTTC	CASSPIPDGSYEQYF
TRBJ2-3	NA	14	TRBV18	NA	TGTGCCAGTACACGGGGGGCCGGGACAGATACGCAGTATTTT	CASTRGAGTDTQYF
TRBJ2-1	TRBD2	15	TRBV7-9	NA	TGTGCCAGCAGCCTAGCGGGGGGGCGGTCCAATGAGCAGTTCTTC	CASSLAGGRSNEQFF
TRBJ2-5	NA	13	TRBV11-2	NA	TGTGCCAGCAGTCCCCCGAGCAGAGAGACCCAGTACTTC	CASSPPSRETQYF
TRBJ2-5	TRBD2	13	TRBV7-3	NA	TGTGCCAGCAGCTTGGGACTATCAGAGACCCAGTACTTC	CASSLGLSETQYF
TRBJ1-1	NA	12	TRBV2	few	TGTGCCAGCAGTGTCGGGACCTTTGAAGCTTTCTTT	CASSVGTFEAFF
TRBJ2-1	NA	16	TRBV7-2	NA	TGTGCCAGCAGCTTAGTAGGTCGGGGGCCTTACAATGAGCAGTTCTTC	CASSLVGRGPYNEQFF
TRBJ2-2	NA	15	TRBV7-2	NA	TGTGCCAGCAGCTTAGGGACAAGGGACACCGGGGAGCTGTTTTTT	CASSLGTRDTGELFF
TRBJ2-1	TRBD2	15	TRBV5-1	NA	TGCGCCAGCAGCGGAGGGACTAGCTCCCACAATGAGCAGTTCTTC	CASSGGTSSHNEQFF
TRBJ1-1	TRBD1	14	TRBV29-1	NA	TGCAGCGTTGAAGGCGGGACAGCAGACACTGAAGCTTTCTTT	CSVEGGTADTEAFF
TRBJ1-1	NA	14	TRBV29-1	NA	TGCAGCGTCGCGGTGGGGGGGCAGAACACTGAAGCTTTCTTT	CSVAVGGQNTEAFF
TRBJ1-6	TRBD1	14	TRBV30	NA	TGTGCCTGGACTTTGACAGGGGCGAATTCACCCCTCCACTTT	CAWTLTGANSPLHF
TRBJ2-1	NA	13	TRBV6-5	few	TGTGCCACCCTCGGGGGCACCTACAATGAGCAGTTCTTC	CATLGGTYNEQFF
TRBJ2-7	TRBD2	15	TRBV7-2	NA	TGTGCCAGCAGCTTCTCATCTAGCGGGTCCTACGAGCAGTACTTC	CASSFSSSGSYEQYF
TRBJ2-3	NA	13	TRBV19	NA	TGTGCCAGTACAAGGGGGGCCTTAGATACGCAGTATTTT	CASTRGALDTQYF
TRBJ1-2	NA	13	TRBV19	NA	TGTGCCAGTACCTCGGGTGGGCCTCGGGGCTACACCTTC	CASTSGGPRGYTF
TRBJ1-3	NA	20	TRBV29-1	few	TGCAGCGTTCTCTCCCCACCAACAGGAGAGGAAACCCTCTCTGGAAACACCATATATTTT	CSVLSPPTGEETLSGNTIYF
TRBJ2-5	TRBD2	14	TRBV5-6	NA	TGTGCCAGCAGCTTGGGAGCGGGGCAAGAGACCCAGTACTTC	CASSLGAGQETQYF
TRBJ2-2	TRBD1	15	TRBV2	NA	TGTGCCAGCAGTGATACAGGGGGCGACACCGGGGAGCTGTTTTTT	CASSDTGGDTGELFF
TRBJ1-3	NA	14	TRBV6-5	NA	TGTGCCAGCAGTATAGCGTGGAGGGGAAACACCATATATTTT	CASSIAWRGNTIYF
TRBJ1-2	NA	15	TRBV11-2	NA	TGTGCCAGCAGCTTAAGAGGTCCCGAATCCTATGGCTACACCTTC	CASSLRGPESYGYTF
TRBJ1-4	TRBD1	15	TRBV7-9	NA	TGTGCCAGCAGCGTCCCCGGGACAGGGCAGGAAAAACTGTTTTTT	CASSVPGTGQEKLFF
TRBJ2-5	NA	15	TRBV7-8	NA	TGTGCCAGCAGTCTTAGGCGACAGCTTCAAGAGACCCAGTACTTC	CASSLRRQLQETQYF
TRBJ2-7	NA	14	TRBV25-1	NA	TGTGCCAGCAGTGTGGGACGGATACTAGGGGAGCAGTACTTC	CASSVGRILGEQYF